This TCR beta chain was recorded in a study of cytomegalovirus exposure and HLA in healthy donors. The CDR3 has 18 amino acids. Trimming cost V 3 bases and J 3 bases; bases outside gene matches: 14. Germline loops: CDR1 SGHKS, CDR2 YYEKEE (reference sequence). Primers included in the PCR were 60 Vbeta and 13 Jbeta primers. Using immunoSEQ multiplex PCR, the repertoire was profiled, and TCRdb retains in-frame clones only, with some absent. The table lists about 180,000 clones, 80% to 85% of them singletons. Sequences were obtained from PBMCs. The rearrangement links TRBV5-5 to TRBJ1-1, with 10 bases that match TRBD1. This receptor was obtained from a woman in her thirties in good health and CMV-seronegative. The chain's CDR3 is CASSSGRDRGVRDTEAFF. The CDR3 DNA is TGTGCCAGCAGCTCAGGGAGGGACAGGGGCGTCCGCGACACTGAAGCTTTCTTT.